This entry describes one TCR beta chain. The sample originates from a study of blood T cell repertoires in COVID-19. As for the study in general: Sites across the United States, Italy and Spain contributed samples from acute and convalescent COVID-19. Sample material is recorded as cDNA or gDNA derived from T cells, B-cell-depleted T cells, or PBMCs.

With 0 bases clipped from V and 0 bases from J, the junction kept 5 bases outside the gene matches. In germline, CDR1 is SGHTA, CDR2 FQGNSA. The CDR3 length is 17 residues. As handled by the study authors: How many nucleated cells were present was estimated from reference gene primer amplification. Generated by immunoSEQ multiplex PCR, the TCRdb table keeps only in-frame clones and is missing some. From that table come the V and J calls and clone size; the DNA was used to work out D and trimming. Counted here are some 200,000 clones, 80% occurring once; the ten biggest clones make up approximately 6%.

The receptor was isolated from a woman aged 70-85 years with acute or convalescent COVID-19. Specimen: peripheral blood. The rearrangement joins TRBV7-2 to TRBJ2-7; 10 bases align to TRBD2. CDR3 DNA sequence: TGTGCCAGCAGCTTAGCCCGGACTAGCGGAAGCTCCTACGAGCAGTACTTC. Residues: CASSLARTSGSSYEQYF.